The rows below give T cell receptor beta chains drawn from one sample of a study of PD-L1 blockade in urothelial cancer. Some clones are missing from TCRdb's copy, which holds only in-frame ones; the method was immunoSEQ multiplex PCR. The table lists about 30,000 clones, around 89% of them singletons. This specimen was PBMCs, taken around atezolizumab (anti-PD-L1) treatment. The receptors come from a man older than 75 with urothelial cancer. Each CDR3 is given with its conserved first and last residue. The order of the fields is D gene, J gene, V gene, clone size, CDR3 DNA, CDR3 protein. The D gene is left open where the match is weak. Only part of the rows carry a size: once, few, many, or a class if the clone is expanded.

NA TRBJ2-1 TRBV18 NA TGTGCCAGCTCACACAGGGAATCCTACAATGAGCAGTTCTTC CASSHRESYNEQFF
TRBD1 TRBJ2-4 TRBV29-1 NA TGCAGCGTCGTTGTGACAGGGGTAAACATTCAGTACTTC CSVVVTGVNIQYF
NA TRBJ1-2 TRBV5-1 medium-sized TGCGCCAGCAGCTTGGATCAGGGGTCCCTTGGCTACACCTTC CASSLDQGSLGYTF
NA TRBJ1-4 TRBV18 NA TGTGCCAGCTCACAAAACGGTCCCAATGAAAAACTGTTTTTT CASSQNGPNEKLFF
NA TRBJ2-1 TRBV11-2 once TGTGCCAGCAGCCTCCTGACTAGTAACAATGAGCAGTTCTTC CASSLLTSNNEQFF
TRBD1 TRBJ1-1 TRBV5-1 NA TGCGCCAGCAGCCCTGGGACAGGGGGCACTGAAGCTTTCTTT CASSPGTGGTEAFF
TRBD1 TRBJ2-3 TRBV19 NA TGTGCCAGTAGTGGAAGGACAGGGACGACAGATACGCAGTATTTT CASSGRTGTTDTQYF
NA TRBJ1-1 TRBV27 NA TGTGCCAGCAGTTTTACGGGTGGGAACACTGAAGCTTTCTTT CASSFTGGNTEAFF
TRBD1 TRBJ2-5 TRBV5-3 NA TGTGCCAGGGGCGGACCGACAGGGGTTGGAGAGACCCAGTACTTC CARGGPTGVGETQYF
NA TRBJ2-2 TRBV5-4 NA TGTGCCAGCAGCTTATTGACAGGACGAACCGGGGAGCTGTTTTTT CASSLLTGRTGELFF
TRBD2 TRBJ2-5 TRBV11-3 NA TGTGCCAGCAGCCCTAGGGTAGTCGAGCGGGGGAGGCGTGAGACCCAGTACTTC CASSPRVVERGRRETQYF
NA TRBJ2-1 TRBV28 NA TGTGCCAGCAGCCCGTCTTCAGGGAGGTCCTACAATGAGCAGTTCTTC CASSPSSGRSYNEQFF
NA TRBJ2-5 TRBV6-6 NA TGTGCCAGCAGTTACTCGAGGGGTGGGAGGGAGACCCAGTACTTC CASSYSRGGRETQYF
TRBD1 TRBJ2-6 TRBV28 NA TGTGCCAGTGATACCGAGGGACAGGGCAACTCTGGGGCCAACGTCCTGACTTTC CASDTEGQGNSGANVLTF
NA TRBJ2-5 TRBV9 few TGTGCCAGCAGCGTAACGGGGAGCAGAGGGAAAGAGACCCAGTACTTC CASSVTGSRGKETQYF
NA TRBJ1-5 TRBV6-1 NA TGTGCCAGCAGTGAAGCCGGCCGGGGTCAGCATTTT CASSEAGRGQHF
NA TRBJ1-5 TRBV6-4 NA TGTGCCAGCAATTGGAGAAATCAGCCCCAGCATTTT CASNWRNQPQHF
NA TRBJ2-2 TRBV19 few TGTGCCAGTTACAGCGGCGGGGAGCTGTTTTTT CASYSGGELFF
NA TRBJ2-7 TRBV2 few TGTGCCAGCAGCTTCCAGGGTTTGCGAGAGCAGTACTTC CASSFQGLREQYF
TRBD1 TRBJ2-3 TRBV11-3 NA TGTGCCAGCAGCTCGGGACAGGGGGCGAGAAATACGCAGTATTTT CASSSGQGARNTQYF
NA TRBJ2-7 TRBV18 once TGTGCCAGCTCCCCAAAACCGCTAGGGACAACCAGCTCCTACGAGCAGTACTTC CASSPKPLGTTSSYEQYF
TRBD2 TRBJ2-7 TRBV5-1 NA TGCGCCAGCAGCTTGGCCCCCGGACTAGCGAATGGGGAGCAGTACTTC CASSLAPGLANGEQYF
TRBD2 TRBJ2-3 TRBV10-1 NA TGCGCCAGCAGTGGGGTAGCGGGAGGGCCAGATACGCAGTATTTT CASSGVAGGPDTQYF
NA TRBJ2-7 TRBV5-1 once TGCGCCAGCAAGGGCGGGGACAGTCCCTACGAGCAGTACTTC CASKGGDSPYEQYF
NA TRBJ2-2 TRBV9 NA TGTGCCAGCAGCCCGTATGTCGGGGAGCTGTTTTTT CASSPYVGELFF
NA TRBJ2-7 TRBV19 once TGTGCCAGTAGCTCCCGCCGGGACTCTGGCTACGAGCAGTACTTC CASSSRRDSGYEQYF
TRBD1 TRBJ1-4 TRBV14 NA TGTGCCAGCAGCGACAGGGGAAGAGGTGAAAAACTGTTTTTT CASSDRGRGEKLFF
TRBD1 TRBJ2-7 TRBV19 few TGTGCCAGTAGTTCCTCCCGGGACAGCTCCTACGAGCAGTACTTC CASSSSRDSSYEQYF
NA TRBJ2-3 TRBV11-3 NA TGTGCCAGCAGCACCTACGGGGAGGATACGCAGTATTTT CASSTYGEDTQYF
TRBD1 TRBJ1-5 TRBV19 NA TGTGCCAGTAGTAGGGACAGGGGATTGGCGCAGCCCCAGCATTTT CASSRDRGLAQPQHF
NA TRBJ1-1 TRBV19 NA TGTGCCAGTAGTATGGCACAGAACACTGAAGCTTTCTTT CASSMAQNTEAFF
NA TRBJ1-2 TRBV6-6 few TGTGCCAGCAGTTACTCGAAAGGGGGGGCCTATGGCTACACCTTC CASSYSKGGAYGYTF
NA TRBJ2-4 TRBV7-9 once TGTGCCAGCAGCTCCTCTCAGGCCAAAAACATTCAGTACTTC CASSSSQAKNIQYF
TRBD1 TRBJ2-7 TRBV28 NA TGTGCCAGCAGCCGTCTAGGGGGCAGGGGGCGTTACTACGAGCAGTACTTC CASSRLGGRGRYYEQYF
TRBD2 TRBJ2-3 TRBV7-6 NA TGTGCCAGCAGCCCCTCTTGGGGAGGGACTTCGGGTACGCAGTATTTT CASSPSWGGTSGTQYF
NA TRBJ1-2 TRBV19 NA TGTGCCAGTAAGGCACAGGGTCATGGCTACACCTTC CASKAQGHGYTF
TRBD2 TRBJ2-1 TRBV28 NA TGTGCCAGCAGTTTGGCGGGGGATGGATTATTGTATGAGCAGTTCTTC CASSLAGDGLLYEQFF
TRBD2 TRBJ2-1 TRBV18 NA TGTGCCAGCTCACCGCTAGCGGCCTCCTACAATGAGCAGTTCTTC CASSPLAASYNEQFF
NA TRBJ1-5 TRBV5-1 once TGCGCCAGCAGCTTGGGAACAGGGAATCAGCCCCAGCATTTT CASSLGTGNQPQHF
NA TRBJ1-4 TRBV14 NA TGTGCCAGCAGCCAAGGTTTCAGGGCCGGTGAAAAACTGTTTTTT CASSQGFRAGEKLFF
TRBD2 TRBJ2-2 TRBV7-2 NA TGTGCCAGCAGCTTAACCGTAGCGGGCGGGGAGCTGTTTTTT CASSLTVAGGELFF
TRBD1 TRBJ1-4 TRBV6-5 NA TGTGCCAGCAGCGCGGGACAGTTTAATGAAAAACTGTTTTTT CASSAGQFNEKLFF
TRBD1 TRBJ2-5 TRBV7-9 NA TGTGCCAGCAGCCATAGACAGGGGGAGACCCAGTACTTC CASSHRQGETQYF
NA TRBJ2-5 TRBV28 NA TGTGCCAGCAGTTTGGGCGGGACAGTCCAAGAGACCCAGTACTTC CASSLGGTVQETQYF
NA TRBJ2-1 TRBV13 few TGTGCCAGCAGCCCGAGAGCACTAGTGGACAATGAGCAGTTCTTC CASSPRALVDNEQFF
NA TRBJ2-1 TRBV10-3 NA TGTGCCATCAGTGAGAGGGTGGGACTCAAGTTCTTC CAISERVGLKFF
TRBD2 TRBJ2-3 TRBV5-6 NA TGTGCCAGCAGCTTGCGGGGACTAGCGGGGCCGGGGGATACGCAGTATTTT CASSLRGLAGPGDTQYF
TRBD1 TRBJ1-1 TRBV5-5 NA TGTGCCAGCAGCTCTCAGGGGGGCACTGAAGCTTTCTTT CASSSQGGTEAFF
TRBD1 TRBJ1-5 TRBV5-1 NA TGCGCCAGCAGCTTGGAGACAGGGGATCAGCCCCAGCATTTT CASSLETGDQPQHF
NA TRBJ2-3 TRBV7-8 NA TGTGCCAGCAGCGTCTCACCGGGACTTACCACAGATACGCAGTATTTT CASSVSPGLTTDTQYF
NA TRBJ2-1 TRBV19 NA TGTGCCAGTAGTACCTACAGGGATGGTGAGCAGTTCTTC CASSTYRDGEQFF
TRBD1 TRBJ2-7 TRBV11-2 NA TGTGCCAGCGCTGGGGGGACAGGATCCTACGAGCAGTACTTC CASAGGTGSYEQYF
NA TRBJ2-7 TRBV5-5 once TGTGCCAGCAGCTTGGGGCTTAACTCCTACGAGCAGTACTTC CASSLGLNSYEQYF